This T cell receptor (beta chain) was obtained from a study of T cells in Graves' hyperthyroidism and ophthalmopathy. Study-wide findings and caveats: Most expanded thyroid clonotypes above 0.001 recurred in blood.

In the case of this clonotype: Its target is not known.

In the ophthalmopathy cohort, Clinical Activity Score was at least 3, NOSPECS grade at least 4, and duration under 3 months. RNA transcripts provided the source from which TCR beta CDR3 regions were amplified. TCR CDR3 regions were first amplified by RT-PCR with HTBI primers. TCRdb re-called the multiplex PCR reads with MiXCR, one entry per CDR3 protein. Here the sample spans 450,000 to 550,000 distinct CDR3 sequences, around 22% being singletons. The clonotype comes from a woman aged 25 to 45 with Graves' ophthalmopathy. The sequenced sample consisted of blood.

CDR3 residues: CATSRQGRPYGYTF. The CDR3 region has the DNA TGTGCCACCAGCAGGCAGGGGCGGCCCTATGGCTACACCTTC. J is TRBJ1-2 and V is TRBV15; TRBD1 might be the D (6 bases). Trimming took off 3 bases at V and 4 bases at J, with 12 bases between the two ends. The germline CDR1 and CDR2 sequences are LNHNV and YYDKDF (reference sequence). This CDR3 is built from 14 residues.